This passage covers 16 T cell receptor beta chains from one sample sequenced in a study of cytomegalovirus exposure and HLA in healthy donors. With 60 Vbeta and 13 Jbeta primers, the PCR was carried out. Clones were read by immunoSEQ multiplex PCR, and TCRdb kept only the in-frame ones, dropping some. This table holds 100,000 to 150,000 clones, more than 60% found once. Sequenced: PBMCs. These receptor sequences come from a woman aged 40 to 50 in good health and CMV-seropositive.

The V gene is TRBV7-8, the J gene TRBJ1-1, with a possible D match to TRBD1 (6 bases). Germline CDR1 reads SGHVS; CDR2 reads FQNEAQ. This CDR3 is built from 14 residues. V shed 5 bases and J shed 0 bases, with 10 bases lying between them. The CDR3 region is CASSPRTVNTEAFF. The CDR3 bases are TGTGCCAGCAGCCCTAGGACAGTGAACACTGAAGCTTTCTTT.

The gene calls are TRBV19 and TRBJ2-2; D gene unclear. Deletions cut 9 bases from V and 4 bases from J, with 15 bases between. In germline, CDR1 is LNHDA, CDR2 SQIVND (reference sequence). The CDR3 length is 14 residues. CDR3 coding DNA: TGTGCCAGCACAGTCGTGGCCTCCACCGGGGAGCTGTTTTTT. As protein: CASTVVASTGELFF.

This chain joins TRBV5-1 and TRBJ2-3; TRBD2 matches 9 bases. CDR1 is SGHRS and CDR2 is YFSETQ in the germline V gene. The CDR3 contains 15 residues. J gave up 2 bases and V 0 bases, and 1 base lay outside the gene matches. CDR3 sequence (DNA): TGCGCCAGCAGCTTGGGACTAGCGGTCACAGATACGCAGTATTTT. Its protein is CASSLGLAVTDTQYF. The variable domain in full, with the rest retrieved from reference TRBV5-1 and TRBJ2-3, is KAGVTQTPRYLIKTRGQQVTLSCSPISGHRSVSWYQQTPGQGLQFLFEYFSETQRNKGNFPGRFSGRQFSNSRSEMNVSTLELGDSALYLCASSLGLAVTDTQYFGPGTRLTVL.

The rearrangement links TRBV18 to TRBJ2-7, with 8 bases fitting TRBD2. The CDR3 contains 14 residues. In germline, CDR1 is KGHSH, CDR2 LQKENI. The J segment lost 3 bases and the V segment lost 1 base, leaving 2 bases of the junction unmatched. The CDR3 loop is CASSPQAGDYEQYF. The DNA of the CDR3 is TGTGCCAGCTCACCACAAGCGGGAGACTACGAGCAGTACTTC.

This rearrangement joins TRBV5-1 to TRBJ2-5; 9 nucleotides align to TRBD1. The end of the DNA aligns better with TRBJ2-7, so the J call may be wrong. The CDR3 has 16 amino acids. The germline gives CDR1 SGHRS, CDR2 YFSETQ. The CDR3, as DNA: TGCGCCAGCAGCTTGGCCCCGGGACAGGGAATCTACGAGCAGTACTTC. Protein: CASSLAPGQGIYEQYF.

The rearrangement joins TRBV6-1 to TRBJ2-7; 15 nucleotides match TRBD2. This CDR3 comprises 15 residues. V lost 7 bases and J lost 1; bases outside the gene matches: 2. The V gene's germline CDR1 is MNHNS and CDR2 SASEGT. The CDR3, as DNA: TGTGCCAGCACCGGACTAGCGGGGGGGTCCTACGAGCAGTACTTC. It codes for CASTGLAGGSYEQYF.

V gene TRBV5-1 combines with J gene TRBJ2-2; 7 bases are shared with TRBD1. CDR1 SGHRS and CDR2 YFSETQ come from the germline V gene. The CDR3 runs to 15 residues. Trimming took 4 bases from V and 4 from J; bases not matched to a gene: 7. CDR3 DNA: TGCGCCAGCAGCCGAGACAGGGCCGGCACCGGGGAGCTGTTTTTT. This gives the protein CASSRDRAGTGELFF.

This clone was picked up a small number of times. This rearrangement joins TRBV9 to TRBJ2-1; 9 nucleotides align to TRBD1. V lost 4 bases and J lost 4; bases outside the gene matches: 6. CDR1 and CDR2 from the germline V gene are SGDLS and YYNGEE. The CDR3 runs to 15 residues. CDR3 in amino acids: CASSPRDRAYNEQFF. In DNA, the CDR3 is TGTGCCAGCAGCCCTCGGGACAGGGCTTACAATGAGCAGTTCTTC.

CDR3 nucleotides: TGTGCCAGCAGTTTTTCCGGACAGGGTTACAATGAGCAGTTCTTC. Its translation: CASSFSGQGYNEQFF. The V call is TRBV27, the J call TRBJ2-1; 8 bases are a match to TRBD1. The junction had 5 bases not matched to a gene; V was cut back by 3 bases and J by 4 bases. From germline, CDR1 is MNHEY and CDR2 SMNVEV (reference sequence). This CDR3 contains 15 residues.

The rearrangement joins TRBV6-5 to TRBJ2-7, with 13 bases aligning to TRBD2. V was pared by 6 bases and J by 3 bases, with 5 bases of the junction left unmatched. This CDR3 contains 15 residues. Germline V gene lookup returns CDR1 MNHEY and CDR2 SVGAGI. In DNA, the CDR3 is TGTGCCAGCAGGGTCGGGACTAGCGGGAACTACGAGCAGTACTTC. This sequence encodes CASRVGTSGNYEQYF.

CDR3 residues: CASSLALARSYEQYF. The DNA of the CDR3 is TGCGCCAGCAGCTTGGCCCTAGCGCGGTCTTACGAGCAGTACTTC. V usage is TRBV5-1 and J usage is TRBJ2-7; the D gene is possibly TRBD2 (6 bases). The CDR3 extends over 15 amino acids. V was cut by 0 bases and J by 4 bases, with 14 bases left in between. Germline CDR1 SGHRS, CDR2 YFSETQ. The variable domain in full, with the rest retrieved from reference TRBV5-1 and TRBJ2-7, is KAGVTQTPRYLIKTRGQQVTLSCSPISGHRSVSWYQQTPGQGLQFLFEYFSETQRNKGNFPGRFSGRQFSNSRSEMNVSTLELGDSALYLCASSLALARSYEQYFGPGTRLTVT.

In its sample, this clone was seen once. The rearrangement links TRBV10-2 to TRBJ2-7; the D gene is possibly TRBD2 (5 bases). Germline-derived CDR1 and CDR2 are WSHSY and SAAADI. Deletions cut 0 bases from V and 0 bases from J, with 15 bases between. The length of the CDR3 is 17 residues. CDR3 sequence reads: CASSESQLGSGSYEQYF. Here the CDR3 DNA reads TGCGCCAGCAGTGAGTCCCAACTAGGATCCGGCTCCTACGAGCAGTACTTC.

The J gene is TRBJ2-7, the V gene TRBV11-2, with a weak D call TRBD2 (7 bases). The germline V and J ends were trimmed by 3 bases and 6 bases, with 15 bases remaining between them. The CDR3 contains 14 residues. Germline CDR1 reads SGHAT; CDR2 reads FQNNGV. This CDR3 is CASSLGGGSGEQYF. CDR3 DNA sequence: TGTGCCAGCAGCTTGGGGGGGGGCTCCGGCGAGCAGTACTTC.

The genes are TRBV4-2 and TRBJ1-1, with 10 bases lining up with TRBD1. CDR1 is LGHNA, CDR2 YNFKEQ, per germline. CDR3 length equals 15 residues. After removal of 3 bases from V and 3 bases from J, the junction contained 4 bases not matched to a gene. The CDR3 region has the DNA TGTGCCAGCAGCCAGGACAGGGGGGCGGACACTGAAGCTTTCTTT. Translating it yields CASSQDRGADTEAFF.

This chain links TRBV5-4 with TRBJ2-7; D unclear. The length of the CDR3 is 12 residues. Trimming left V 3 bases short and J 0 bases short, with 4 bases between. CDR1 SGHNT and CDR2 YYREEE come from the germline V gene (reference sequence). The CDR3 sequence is CASSYYSYEQYF. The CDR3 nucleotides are TGTGCCAGCAGCTACTACTCCTACGAGCAGTACTTC.

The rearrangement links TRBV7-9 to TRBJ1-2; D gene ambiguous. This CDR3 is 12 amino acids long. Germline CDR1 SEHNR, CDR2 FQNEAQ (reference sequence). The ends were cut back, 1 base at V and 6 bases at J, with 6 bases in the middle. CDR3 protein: CASSLGADGYTF. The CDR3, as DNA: TGTGCCAGCAGCTTAGGCGCTGATGGCTACACCTTC. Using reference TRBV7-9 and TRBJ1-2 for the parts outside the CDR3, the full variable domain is DTGVSQNPRHKITKRGQNVTFRCDPISEHNRLYWYRQTLGQGPEFLTYFQNEAQLEKSRLLSDRFSAERPKGSFSTLEIQRTEQGDSAMYLCASSLGADGYTFGSGTRLTVV.